A single sample is the source of the 27 T cell receptor beta chains below, sequenced in a study of identical twins. In TCRdb, the 5' RACE reads were re-called with MiXCR into one record per CDR3 protein. The profile shows hundreds of thousands of distinct CDR3 sequences, over 13% of them singletons. Material for sequencing was memory (CD45RO+) T cells sorted from blood. Source of these receptors: a woman aged 18-35 years in good health.

This sequence joins TRBV11-3 and TRBJ2-5, with a weak D call TRBD1 (5 bases). The V and J ends lost 2 bases and 4 bases respectively, with 11 bases between them. The length of the CDR3 is 14 residues. CDR1 is SGHNT and CDR2 is YENEEA in the germline V gene. The CDR3 loop is CASSLSRARETQYF. In DNA form, the CDR3 reads TGTGCCAGCAGCTTAAGCAGGGCCCGAGAGACCCAGTACTTC.

This clonotype appeared a few times. The rearrangement joins TRBV6-1 to TRBJ2-1; 7 nucleotides agree with TRBD2. With 6 bases clipped from V and 10 bases from J, the junction kept 12 bases outside the gene matches. CDR1 and CDR2 (germline): MNHNS, SASEGT. The CDR3 is 14 amino acids. The chain's CDR3 is CASRASGTFGEQFF. Written as DNA, the CDR3 is TGTGCCAGCAGGGCTAGCGGTACATTCGGGGAGCAGTTCTTC.

This clonotype was seen a few times. This chain joins TRBV5-5 and TRBJ2-2; the D is unclear. V gave up 0 bases and J gave up 0 bases, with 9 bases separating them. The CDR3 runs 16 residues. Germline loops: CDR1 SGHKS, CDR2 YYEKEE (reference sequence). For the CDR3, the DNA is TGTGCCAGCAGCTTGGTAGTCAGTACGAACACCGGGGAGCTGTTTTTT. This codes for CASSLVVSTNTGELFF.

The rearrangement joins TRBV6-4 to TRBJ2-1, with a weak D call TRBD2 (6 bases). The V end lost 3 bases, the J end lost 1 base, and 13 bases lay between the germline ends. The CDR3 spans 16 residues. Germline V lookup: CDR1 MRHNA, CDR2 SNTAGT. CDR3 nucleotide sequence: TGTGCCAGCAGTGAACACGGGAGTGGATCCTACAATGAGCAGTTCTTC. Its protein product is CASSEHGSGSYNEQFF.

Ten or more counts support this clonotype. V is TRBV5-1 and J is TRBJ1-1, with a weak D call TRBD1 (5 bases). There are 12 residues in the CDR3. V was pared by 0 bases and J by 11 bases, with 11 bases between. Germline V gene data show CDR1 as SGHRS and CDR2 as YFSETQ. Here the CDR3 reads CASSLAGPNAFF. The DNA of the CDR3 is TGCGCCAGCAGCTTGGCGGGACCAAATGCTTTCTTT.

This clonotype was seen a few times. CDR3 in amino acids: CASSLRGGGRGLAGGAAEQFF. The DNA for the CDR3 is TGTGCCAGCAGCCTCAGGGGAGGAGGACGAGGACTAGCGGGAGGGGCTGCTGAGCAGTTCTTC. V and J are TRBV11-1 and TRBJ2-1, with 15 bases that match TRBD2. Trimming at V came to 5 bases and at J to 9 bases, leaving 23 bases not matched to a gene. The CDR3 extends over 21 amino acids. Germline CDR1 reads SGHAT; CDR2 reads FQDESV (reference sequence).

The chain couples TRBV7-9 to TRBJ1-4; 10 nucleotides line up with TRBD1. The germline V gene has CDR1 SEHNR and CDR2 FQNEAQ (reference sequence). CDR3 length equals 15 residues. V was clipped by 5 bases and J by 15 bases; unmatched bases: 15. The CDR3 sequence is CASSTTGTGAPKVFF. In DNA form, the CDR3 reads TGTGCCAGCAGCACAACCGGGACAGGGGCCCCGAAAGTGTTTTTT.

The rearrangement uses TRBV5-1 and TRBJ2-7; either TRBD1 or TRBD2 may supply D (5 bases each). Germline loops: CDR1 SGHRS, CDR2 YFSETQ. With 3 bases removed from V and 6 bases from J, the gap between germline ends came to 22 bases. This CDR3 is built from 16 residues. DNA for the CDR3: TGCGCCAGCAGCTCTTGGGACGCAACTGGTAAAAGCGAGCAGTACTTC. This encodes CASSSWDATGKSEQYF.

The chain combines TRBV5-6 with TRBJ2-7; 8 bases fit TRBD1. The CDR3 contains 17 residues. Germline CDR1 and CDR2: SGHDT and YYEEEE. V lost 0 bases, J lost 0 bases, and 8 bases stayed unmatched. CDR3 amino acids: CASSLDLTGAGSYEQYF. Written as DNA, the CDR3 is TGTGCCAGCAGCTTGGATCTGACAGGGGCGGGCTCCTACGAGCAGTACTTC. Drawing the rest from reference TRBV5-6 and TRBJ2-7, the complete variable domain is DAGVTQSPTHLIKTRGQQVTLRCSPKSGHDTVSWYQQALGQGPQFIFQYYEEEERQRGNFPDRFSGHQFPNYSSELNVNALLLGDSALYLCASSLDLTGAGSYEQYFGPGTRLTVT.

The CDR3 reads CASRNPRERYEQFF. The DNA of the CDR3 is TGTGCCAGCAGAAATCCGAGGGAGAGGTATGAGCAGTTCTTC. The chain is built from TRBV27 and TRBJ2-1; possibly TRBD2 for D (5 bases). Germline CDR1 is MNHEY and CDR2 is SMNVEV (reference sequence). V was clipped by 6 bases and J by 8 bases, with 17 bases between them. This CDR3 has 14 amino acids.

This clonotype was detected a few times. V usage is TRBV5-1 and J usage is TRBJ2-5; no clear D. The CDR3 spans 14 residues. Germline V lookup: CDR1 SGHRS, CDR2 YFSETQ. V lost 1 base, J lost 4 bases, and 11 bases lay in between. The CDR3 DNA sequence: TGCGCCAGCAGCTTGTTGGTGGAGACAGAGACCCAGTACTTC. Translation gives CASSLLVETETQYF.

The rearrangement joins TRBV20-1 to TRBJ2-7; D is perhaps TRBD2 (6 bases). The CDR3 runs 13 residues. Trimming shortened V by 7 bases and J by 2 bases, and 15 bases separated the two germline ends. Germline loops: CDR1 DFQATT, CDR2 SNEGSKA (reference sequence). The CDR3: CSGSKGLPYEQYF. CDR3 coding DNA: TGCAGTGGTAGTAAGGGACTCCCCTACGAGCAGTACTTC.

The chain employs TRBV4-1 and TRBJ2-5; 10 nucleotides agree with TRBD1. Germline V gene data show CDR1 as MGHRA and CDR2 as YSYEKL. This CDR3 comprises 16 residues. The V and J ends lost 2 bases and 5 bases, in that order; junction bases with no gene match: 8. CDR3 in DNA: TGCGCCAGCAGCCAAAGTGCATTGGGACAGGGGGAGACCCAGTACTTC. Amino acids: CASSQSALGQGETQYF.

This clonotype has only one observation. The chain links TRBV5-4 to TRBJ2-1; weak D call: TRBD1 (6 bases). CDR3 length: 16 residues. V was pared by 5 bases and J by 2 bases, with 17 bases between. CDR1 and CDR2 (germline): SGHNT, YYREEE (reference sequence). The CDR3 nucleotides read TGTGCCAGCAGTTACAGGGCGGTGGTTGCCTACAATGAGCAGTTCTTC. Protein sequence: CASSYRAVVAYNEQFF.

The chain couples TRBV19 to TRBJ2-7, with 9 bases identical to TRBD1. CDR1 and CDR2 from the germline V gene are LNHDA and SQIVND (reference sequence). The trim removed 5 bases at V and 0 bases at J, leaving 11 bases unmatched. This CDR3 has 17 amino acids. Written as DNA, the CDR3 is TGTGCCAGTAGTTTCTCGACCGGGACAGGGCACTCCTACGAGCAGTACTTC. Amino acids: CASSFSTGTGHSYEQYF.

Sample share makes this clonotype medium-sized (0.01 to 0.1%). One junction end does not reproduce the germline sequence, and a read error may be involved. This sequence joins TRBV29-1 and TRBJ2-3; 9 nucleotides match TRBD2. The CDR3 loop spans 16 amino acids. Germline CDR1 is SQVTM and CDR2 is ANQGSEA. The CDR3 sequence is CSVEDVSGGMPDTQYF. CDR3 coding DNA: TGCAGCGTGGAAGACGTTAGCGGGGGCATGCCAGATACGCAGTATTTT.

Many counts were recorded for this clonotype. The rearrangement links TRBV12-3 or TRBV12-4 to TRBJ1-2; maybe TRBD1 (6 bases). The CDR3 length is 14 residues. Between the trimmed V and J ends, which lost 6 bases and 4 bases, there was a span of 15 bases. The CDR3 protein is CASSPGQNTYGYTF. CDR3 nucleotide sequence: TGTGCCAGCAGCCCCGGACAGAACACCTATGGCTACACCTTC.

This chain links TRBV9 with TRBJ2-5; TRBD2 matches 8 bases. V gave up 0 bases and J gave up 2 bases; unmatched junction bases: 3. The CDR3 is 15 amino acids. Germline-derived CDR1 and CDR2 are SGDLS and YYNGEE. The CDR3 nucleotides are TGTGCCAGCAGCGTAGTCGGGAGGGCGCAAGAGACCCAGTACTTC. Amino acids: CASSVVGRAQETQYF.

The J gene is TRBJ2-1, the V gene TRBV13; the D gene is possibly TRBD1 (6 bases). Trimming cost V 7 bases and J 4 bases, with 11 bases left between them. The length of the CDR3 is 13 residues. CDR1 and CDR2 (germline): PRHDT, FYEKMQ (reference sequence). The CDR3 region is CASIGTRYNEQFF. The CDR3 coding sequence is TGTGCCAGCATCGGGACAAGATACAATGAGCAGTTCTTC.

The table lists this clonotype with many counts. The chain carries TRBV2 and TRBJ1-2; D unresolved. V lost 3 bases and J lost 3, with 8 bases in between. The CDR3 loop spans 13 amino acids. Per germline, CDR1 SNHLY and CDR2 FYNNEI. The CDR3 region has the DNA TGTGCCAGCAGTGATTCAGTCGACTATGGCTACACCTTC. Translating it yields CASSDSVDYGYTF.

This clonotype was counted a few times. The chain couples TRBV12-3 or TRBV12-4 to TRBJ2-2; D gene unclear. Trimming stripped 6 bases from V and 1 base from J, with 12 bases between. This CDR3 contains 15 residues. The CDR3 region has the DNA TGTGCCAGCAGGCGGACGGTCGGGAACACCGGGGAGCTGTTTTTT. Its protein product is CASRRTVGNTGELFF.

The V call is TRBV3-1, the J call TRBJ2-1; TRBD2 might be the D (7 bases). The CDR3 has 13 residues. Trimming took 4 bases from V and 14 from J, leaving 18 bases between them. Germline V gene lookup returns CDR1 LGHDT and CDR2 YNNKEL (reference sequence). Here the CDR3 DNA reads TGTGCCAGCAGCCCTTTTAGGGGGGGGGCCGAGTTCTTC. Translation gives CASSPFRGGAEFF.

This clonotype came up a few times. The V call is TRBV7-2, the J call TRBJ2-7, with TRBD1 identical over 7 bases. V shed 8 bases and J 1 base; nucleotides not matched to a gene: 8. CDR1 and CDR2 (germline): SGHTA, FQGNSA. This CDR3 is 14 amino acids long. CDR3 loop: CASCRDSLSYEQYF. In DNA, the CDR3 is TGTGCCAGCTGCCGGGACAGCCTGTCCTACGAGCAGTACTTC.

Ten or more counts support this clonotype. This chain joins TRBV12-3 or TRBV12-4 and TRBJ1-2; TRBD1 matches 8 bases. V lost 6 bases, J lost 2 bases, and 5 bases stayed unmatched. This CDR3 is 14 amino acids long. The CDR3 coding sequence is TGTGCCAGCAGCCGTTGGACAGGGAACTATGGCTACACCTTC. It specifies CASSRWTGNYGYTF.

This clonotype was seen ten or more times. This chain uses TRBV10-3 with TRBJ2-1, with D perhaps matching TRBD2 (6 bases). Germline assignment: CDR1 ENHRY and CDR2 SYGVKD. Trimming pared 4 bases from V and 3 bases from J, leaving 13 bases between. The CDR3 extends over 15 amino acids. The DNA of the CDR3 is TGTGCCATCAGTGCGGGGGACGGGGGCTACAATGAGCAGTTCTTC. This encodes CAISAGDGGYNEQFF.

This clonotype turned up a few times. The CDR3 is CASSRISVGAGVMENIQYF. The CDR3 DNA follows: TGCGCCAGCAGCCGTATTTCAGTGGGAGCGGGAGTTATGGAAAACATTCAGTACTTC. V gene TRBV4-1 combines with J gene TRBJ2-4, with TRBD2 matching 8 bases. In germline, CDR1 is MGHRA, CDR2 YSYEKL. The CDR3 is made up of 19 amino acids. Unmatched junction bases numbered 19, after V lost 4 bases and J lost 5 bases.

In this sample, this clonotype turned up a few times. The V gene is TRBV3-1, the J gene TRBJ2-4; D is uncertain. The CDR3 contains 12 residues. The germline gives CDR1 LGHDT, CDR2 YNNKEL (reference sequence). With 4 bases removed from V and 3 bases from J, the gap between germline ends came to 4 bases. The CDR3 region has the DNA TGTGCCAGCAGCCGAAACAAAAACATTCAGTACTTC. Its protein is CASSRNKNIQYF.